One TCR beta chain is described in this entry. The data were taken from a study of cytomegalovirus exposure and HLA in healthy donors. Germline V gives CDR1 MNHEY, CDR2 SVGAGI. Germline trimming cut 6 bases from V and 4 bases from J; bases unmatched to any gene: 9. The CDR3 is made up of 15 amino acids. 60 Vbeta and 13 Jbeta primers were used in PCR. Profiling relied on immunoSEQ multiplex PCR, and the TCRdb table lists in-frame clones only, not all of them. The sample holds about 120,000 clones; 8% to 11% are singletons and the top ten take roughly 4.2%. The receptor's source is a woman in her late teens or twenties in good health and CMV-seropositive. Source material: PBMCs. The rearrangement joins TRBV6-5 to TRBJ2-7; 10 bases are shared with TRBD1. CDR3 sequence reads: CASSRYRTGGYEQYF. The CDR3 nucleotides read TGTGCCAGCAGCCGATACCGGACAGGGGGGTACGAGCAGTACTTC.